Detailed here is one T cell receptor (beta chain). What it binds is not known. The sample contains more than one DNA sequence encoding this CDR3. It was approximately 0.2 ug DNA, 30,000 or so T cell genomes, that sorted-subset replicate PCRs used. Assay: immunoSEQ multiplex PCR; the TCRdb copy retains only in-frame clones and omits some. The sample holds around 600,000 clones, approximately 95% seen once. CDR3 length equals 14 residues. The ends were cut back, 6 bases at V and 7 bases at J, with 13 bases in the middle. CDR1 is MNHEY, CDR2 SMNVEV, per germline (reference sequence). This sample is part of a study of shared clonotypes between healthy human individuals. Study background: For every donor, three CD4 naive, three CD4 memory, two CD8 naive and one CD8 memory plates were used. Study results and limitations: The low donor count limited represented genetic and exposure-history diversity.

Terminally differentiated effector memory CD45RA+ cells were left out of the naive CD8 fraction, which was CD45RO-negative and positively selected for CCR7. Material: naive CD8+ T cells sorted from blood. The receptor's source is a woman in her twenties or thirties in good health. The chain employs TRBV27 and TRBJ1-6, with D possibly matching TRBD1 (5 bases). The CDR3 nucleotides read TGTGCCAGCAGCCCCGGGGGAGGGAATTCACCCCTCCACTTT. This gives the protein CASSPGGGNSPLHF.